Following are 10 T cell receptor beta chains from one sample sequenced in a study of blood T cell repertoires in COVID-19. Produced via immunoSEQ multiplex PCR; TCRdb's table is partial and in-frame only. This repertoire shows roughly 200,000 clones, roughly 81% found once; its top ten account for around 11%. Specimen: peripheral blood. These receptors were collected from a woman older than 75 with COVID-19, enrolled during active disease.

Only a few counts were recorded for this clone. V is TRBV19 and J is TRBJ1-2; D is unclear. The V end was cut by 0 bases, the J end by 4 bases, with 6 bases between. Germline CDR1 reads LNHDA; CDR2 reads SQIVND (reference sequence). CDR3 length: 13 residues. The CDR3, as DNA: TGTGCCAGTAGTATAGATCAGATCTATGGCTACACCTTC. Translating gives CASSIDQIYGYTF.

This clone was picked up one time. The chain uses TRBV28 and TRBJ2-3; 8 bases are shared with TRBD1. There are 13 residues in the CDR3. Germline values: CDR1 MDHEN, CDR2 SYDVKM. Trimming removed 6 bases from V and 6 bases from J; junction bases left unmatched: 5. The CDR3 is CASRLDRADTQYF. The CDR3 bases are TGTGCCAGCAGATTGGACAGGGCCGATACGCAGTATTTT.

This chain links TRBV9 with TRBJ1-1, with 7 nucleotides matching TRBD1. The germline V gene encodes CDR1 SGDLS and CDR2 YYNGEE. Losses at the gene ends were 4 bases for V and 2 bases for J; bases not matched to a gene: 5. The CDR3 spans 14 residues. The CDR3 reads CASSTNRGNTEAFF. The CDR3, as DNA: TGTGCCAGCAGCACAAACAGGGGAAACACTGAAGCTTTCTTT.

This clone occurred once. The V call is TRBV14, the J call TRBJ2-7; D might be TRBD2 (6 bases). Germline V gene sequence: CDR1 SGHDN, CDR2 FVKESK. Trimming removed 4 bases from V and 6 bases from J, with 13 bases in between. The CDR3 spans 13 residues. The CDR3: CASSRGELTEQYF. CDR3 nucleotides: TGTGCCAGCAGCCGGGGGGAATTAACCGAGCAGTACTTC.

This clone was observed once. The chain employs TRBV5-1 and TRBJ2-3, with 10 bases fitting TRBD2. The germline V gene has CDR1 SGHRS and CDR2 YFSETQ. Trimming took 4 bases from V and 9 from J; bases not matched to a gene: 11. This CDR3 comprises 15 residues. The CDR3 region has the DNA TGCGCCAGCAGCCCCGGGACTAGCGCACGTCGGACGCAGTATTTT. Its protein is CASSPGTSARRTQYF.

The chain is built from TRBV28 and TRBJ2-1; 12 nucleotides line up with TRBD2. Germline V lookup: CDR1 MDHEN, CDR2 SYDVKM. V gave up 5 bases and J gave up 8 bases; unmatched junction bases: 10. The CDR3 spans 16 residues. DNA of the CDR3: TGTGCCAGCAGTACCTCACTAGCGGGAGGAGGGGATGAGCAGTTCTTC. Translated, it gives CASSTSLAGGGDEQFF.

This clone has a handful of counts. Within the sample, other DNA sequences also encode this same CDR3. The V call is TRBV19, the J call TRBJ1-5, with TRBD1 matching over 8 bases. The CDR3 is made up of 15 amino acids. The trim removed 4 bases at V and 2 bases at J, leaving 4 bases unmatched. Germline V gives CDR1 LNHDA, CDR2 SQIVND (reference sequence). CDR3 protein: CASSTDRGGNQPQHF. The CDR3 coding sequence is TGTGCCAGTAGTACCGACAGGGGAGGCAATCAGCCCCAGCATTTT.

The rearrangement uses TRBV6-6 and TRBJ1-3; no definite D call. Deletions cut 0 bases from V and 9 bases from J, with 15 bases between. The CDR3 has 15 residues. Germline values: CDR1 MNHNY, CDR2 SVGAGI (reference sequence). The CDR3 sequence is CASSYSNELRATIYF. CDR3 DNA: TGTGCCAGCAGTTACTCGAATGAGCTACGCGCCACCATATATTTT.

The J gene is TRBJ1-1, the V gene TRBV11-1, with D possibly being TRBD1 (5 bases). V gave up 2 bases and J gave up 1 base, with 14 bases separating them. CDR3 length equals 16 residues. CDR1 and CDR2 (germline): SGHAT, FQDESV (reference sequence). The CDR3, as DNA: TGTGCCAGCAGCTTACTAGGTGGCGGGGCGAACACTGAAGCTTTCTTT. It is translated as CASSLLGGGANTEAFF.

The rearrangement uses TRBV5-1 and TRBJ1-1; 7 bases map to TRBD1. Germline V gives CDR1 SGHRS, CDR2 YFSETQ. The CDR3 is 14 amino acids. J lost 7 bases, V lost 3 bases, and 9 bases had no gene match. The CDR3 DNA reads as TGCGCCAGCAGCTGGCGGGGGGACAGCCGTGAAGCTTTCTTT. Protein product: CASSWRGDSREAFF.